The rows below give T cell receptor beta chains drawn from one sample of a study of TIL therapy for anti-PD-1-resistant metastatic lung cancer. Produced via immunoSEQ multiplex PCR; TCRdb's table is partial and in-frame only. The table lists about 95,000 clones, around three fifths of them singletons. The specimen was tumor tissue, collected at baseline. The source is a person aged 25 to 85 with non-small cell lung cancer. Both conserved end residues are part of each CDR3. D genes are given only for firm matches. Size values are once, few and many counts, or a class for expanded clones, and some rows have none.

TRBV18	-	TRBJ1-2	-	TGTGCCAGCTCACCTCAGGACAAAAACTATGGCTACACCTTC	CASSPQDKNYGYTF
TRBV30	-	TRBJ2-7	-	TGTGCCTGGAAAGTTCAGGGGACCTACGAGCAGTACTTC	CAWKVQGTYEQYF
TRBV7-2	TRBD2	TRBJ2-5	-	TGTGCCAGCAGCTCCCAGCGGGGCCCCCCGGAGACCCAGTACTTC	CASSSQRGPPETQYF
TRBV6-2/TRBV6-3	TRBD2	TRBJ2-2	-	TGTGCCAGCAGTGGCCCTGCGGGGAACGTGACTAGCGGGAGAAATTTCGGGGAGCTGTTTTTT	CASSGPAGNVTSGRNFGELFF
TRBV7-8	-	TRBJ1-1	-	TGTGCCAGCAGCCTACTAGTTTCGGGGGGGTTGGACACTGAAGCTTTCTTT	CASSLLVSGGLDTEAFF
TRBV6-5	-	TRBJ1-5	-	TGTGCCAGCAGCCCCCGGGCAGGGAGCAATCAGCCCCAGCATTTT	CASSPRAGSNQPQHF
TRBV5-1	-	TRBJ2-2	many	TGCGCCAGCAGCTTGGTGACTAGTACCGGGGAGCTGTTTTTT	CASSLVTSTGELFF
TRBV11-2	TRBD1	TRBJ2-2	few	TGTGCCAGCAGCCGACTGGGGGACAGAGACTCCGGGGAGCTGTTTTTT	CASSRLGDRDSGELFF
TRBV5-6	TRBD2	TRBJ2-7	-	TGTGCCAGCAGCTTGGCGGGAGGGCCGGCCGAGCAGTACTTC	CASSLAGGPAEQYF
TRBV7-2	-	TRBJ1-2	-	TGTGCCAGCAGCTTGGATGGAGTCTATGGCTACACCTTC	CASSLDGVYGYTF
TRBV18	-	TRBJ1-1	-	TGTGCCAGCTCACCAGGAGGGCGAGCTTTCTTT	CASSPGGRAFF
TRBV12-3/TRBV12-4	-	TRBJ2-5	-	TGTGCCAGCAGGGCGTGGACCCAAGAGACCCAGTACTTC	CASRAWTQETQYF
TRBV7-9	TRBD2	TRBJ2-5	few	TGTGCCAGCAGCCCCCGGCTAGCGGGACGGGAGACCCAGTACTTC	CASSPRLAGRETQYF
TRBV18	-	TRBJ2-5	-	TGTGCCAGCTCACCACCTTTCAGGAAAGAGACCCAGTACTTC	CASSPPFRKETQYF
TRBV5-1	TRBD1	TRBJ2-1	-	TGCGCCAGCAGCTATGGACAGGGGACCTACAATGAGCAGTTCTTC	CASSYGQGTYNEQFF
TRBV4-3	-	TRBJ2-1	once	TGCGCCAGCAGCCAAGGCTCGGGCAGCATTAACAATGAGCAGTTCTTC	CASSQGSGSINNEQFF
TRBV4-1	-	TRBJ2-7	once	TGCGCCAGCAGCCAAGGAGAGGGGATCTACGAGCAGTACTTC	CASSQGEGIYEQYF
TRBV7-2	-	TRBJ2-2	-	TGTGCCAGCAGCCAGGGCCTCAACACCGGGGAGCTGTTTTTT	CASSQGLNTGELFF
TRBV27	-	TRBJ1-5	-	TGTGCCAGCAGTTTAAGTTGGCAGGGTAGCAATCAGCCCCAGCATTTT	CASSLSWQGSNQPQHF
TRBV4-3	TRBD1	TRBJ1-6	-	TGCGCCAGCAGCCGCGACAGGGGTGGATCACCCCTCCACTTT	CASSRDRGGSPLHF
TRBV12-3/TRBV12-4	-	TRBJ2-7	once	TGTGCCAGCAGTTTAAGGGATAGAGACGAGCAGTACTTC	CASSLRDRDEQYF
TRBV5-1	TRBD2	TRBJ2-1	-	TGCGCCAGCAGCTTGAGACTAGCGAGCTCCTACAATGAGCAGTTCTTC	CASSLRLASSYNEQFF
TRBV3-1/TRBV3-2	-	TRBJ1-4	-	TGTGCCAGCAGCCGAGCCCAGGGGTTGGATGAAAAACTGTTTTTT	CASSRAQGLDEKLFF
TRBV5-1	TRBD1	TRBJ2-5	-	TGCGCCAGCAGCATGACAGGGGGAGAGACCCAGTACTTC	CASSMTGGETQYF
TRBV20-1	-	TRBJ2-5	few	TGCAGTCCCCTATCTGGAAGGACCCAGTACTTC	CSPLSGRTQYF
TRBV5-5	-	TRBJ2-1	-	TGTGCCAGCTCACTCCCCCAGAGGGGGGTTGGCAATGAGCAGTTCTTC	CASSLPQRGVGNEQFF
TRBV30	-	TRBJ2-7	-	TGTGCCTGGCGACTCAGAGGACCGTCCTACGAGCAGTACTTC	CAWRLRGPSYEQYF
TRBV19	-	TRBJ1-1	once	TGTGCCAGTAGGAGTCAACTGAACACTGAAGCTTTCTTT	CASRSQLNTEAFF
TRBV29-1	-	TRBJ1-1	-	TGCAGCGTTCGGCAGGGGAGCGCTAACACTGAAGCTTTCTTT	CSVRQGSANTEAFF
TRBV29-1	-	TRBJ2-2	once	TGCAGCGTTGAAAGGGTCCCCGGGGAGCTGTTTTTT	CSVERVPGELFF
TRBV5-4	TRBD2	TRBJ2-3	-	TGTGCCAGCAGCGCGACTAGCGGCACAGATACGCAGTATTTT	CASSATSGTDTQYF
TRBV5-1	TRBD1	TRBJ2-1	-	TGCGCCAGCAGCCATTCGGGACAGCCTCCGGATGGACAGTTCTTC	CASSHSGQPPDGQFF
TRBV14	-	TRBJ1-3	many	TGTGCCAGCAGCTCGACCGTGTACTCTGGAAACACCATATATTTT	CASSSTVYSGNTIYF
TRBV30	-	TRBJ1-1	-	TGTGCCTGGAACAGTGGAGGAGGGTTGAACACTGAAGCTTTCTTT	CAWNSGGGLNTEAFF
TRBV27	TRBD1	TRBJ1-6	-	TGTGCCAGCAGTTTAGCCCCGACAGGGAGATCACCCCTCCACTTT	CASSLAPTGRSPLHF
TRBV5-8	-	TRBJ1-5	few	TGTGCCAGCAGCCCCCTTATCAGCAATCAGCCCCAGCATTTT	CASSPLISNQPQHF
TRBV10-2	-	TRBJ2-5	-	TGCGCCAGCAGCGAGGGGGTAGGGAAGACCCAGTACTTC	CASSEGVGKTQYF
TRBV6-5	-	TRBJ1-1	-	TGTGCCAGCAGAAAGGGGCTACAGGGTATCACTGAAGCTTTCTTT	CASRKGLQGITEAFF
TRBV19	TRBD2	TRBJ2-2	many	TGTGCCAGTACCCATAGCGGGAGAGAAACCGGGGAGCTGTTTTTT	CASTHSGRETGELFF
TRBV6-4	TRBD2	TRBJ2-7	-	TGTGCCGGAACTAGCGGGGTGCAGTACTTC	CAGTSGVQYF
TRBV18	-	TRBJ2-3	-	TGTGCCAGCTCACCCCAAACGACAGATACGCAGTATTTT	CASSPQTTDTQYF
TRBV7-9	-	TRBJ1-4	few	TGTGCCAGCAGCTTAGGGTTGGAAAAACTGTTTTTT	CASSLGLEKLFF
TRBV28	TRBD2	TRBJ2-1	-	TGTGCCAGCAGTGTCCTCGGGGGAGGGAGCCCCTACAATGAGCAGTTCTTC	CASSVLGGGSPYNEQFF
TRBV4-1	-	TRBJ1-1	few	TGCGCCAGCAGCCAAGAAAGGGCGAACACTGAAGCTTTCTTT	CASSQERANTEAFF
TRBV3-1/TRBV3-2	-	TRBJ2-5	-	TGTGCCAGCAGCCACTTTACTATTCAAGAGACCCAGTACTTC	CASSHFTIQETQYF
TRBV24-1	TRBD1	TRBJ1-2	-	TGTGCCACCAGTGATCCGCGGACAGGGGGCGACTATGGCTACACCTTC	CATSDPRTGGDYGYTF
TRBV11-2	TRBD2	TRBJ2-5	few	TGTGCCAGCAGCTTAGATGGGAGACTAGCGGGGGGGGAAGAGACCCAGTACTTC	CASSLDGRLAGGEETQYF
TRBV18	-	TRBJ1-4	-	TGTGCCAGCTCACCAGGGATTGGGGAAAAACTGTTTTTT	CASSPGIGEKLFF
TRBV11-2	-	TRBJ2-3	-	TGTGCCAGCAGCTTAGGATCCAGGGATACGCAGTATTTT	CASSLGSRDTQYF
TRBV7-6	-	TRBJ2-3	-	TGTGCCAGCAGTCCCTTGAGTCAGGCTACGCAGTATTTT	CASSPLSQATQYF
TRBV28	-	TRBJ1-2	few	TGTGCCAGCAGATACGGGTCCCCCTCTGGGGGCTACACCTTC	CASRYGSPSGGYTF
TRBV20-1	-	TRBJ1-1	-	TGCAGTGCTAGTTCCACAGGCAGGACTGAAGCTTTCTTT	CSASSTGRTEAFF
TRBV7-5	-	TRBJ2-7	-	TGTGCCAGAAGCTGGGGCCCCGCGGGGGGGAACTACGAGCAGTACTTC	CARSWGPAGGNYEQYF